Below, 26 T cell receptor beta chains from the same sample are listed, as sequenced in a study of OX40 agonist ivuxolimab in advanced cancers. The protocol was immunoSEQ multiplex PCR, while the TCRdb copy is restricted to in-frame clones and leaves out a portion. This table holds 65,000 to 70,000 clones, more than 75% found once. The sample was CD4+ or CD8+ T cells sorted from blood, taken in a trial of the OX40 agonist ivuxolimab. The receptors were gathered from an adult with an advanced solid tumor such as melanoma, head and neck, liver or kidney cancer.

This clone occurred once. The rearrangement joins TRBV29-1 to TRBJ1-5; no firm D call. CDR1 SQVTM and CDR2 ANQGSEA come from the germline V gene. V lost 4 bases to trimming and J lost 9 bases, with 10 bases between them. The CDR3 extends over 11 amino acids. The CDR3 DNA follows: TGCAGCGTTGGTTCCGGGAGGCCCCAGCATTTT. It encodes CSVGSGRPQHF.

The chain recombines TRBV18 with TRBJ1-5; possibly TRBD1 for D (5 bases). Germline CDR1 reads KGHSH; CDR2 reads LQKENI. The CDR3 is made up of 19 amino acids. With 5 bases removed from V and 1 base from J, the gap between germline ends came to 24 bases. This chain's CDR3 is CASSSFDPAPGDSNQPQHF. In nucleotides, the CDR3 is TGTGCCAGCTCATCCTTTGACCCGGCCCCTGGGGACAGCAATCAGCCCCAGCATTTT.

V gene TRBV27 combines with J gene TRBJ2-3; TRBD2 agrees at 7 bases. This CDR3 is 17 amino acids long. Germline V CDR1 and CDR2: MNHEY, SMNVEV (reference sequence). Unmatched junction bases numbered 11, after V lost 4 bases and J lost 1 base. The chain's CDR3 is CASSSLNLAGGTDTQYF. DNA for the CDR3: TGTGCCAGCAGTTCCTTAAACCTTGCGGGGGGCACAGATACGCAGTATTTT.

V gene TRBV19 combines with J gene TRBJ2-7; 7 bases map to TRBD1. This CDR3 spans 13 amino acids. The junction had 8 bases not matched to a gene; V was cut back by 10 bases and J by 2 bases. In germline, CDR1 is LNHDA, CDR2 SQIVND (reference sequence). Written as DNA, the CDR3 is TGTGCCACCACCCGGACAGGAACCTACGAGCAGTACTTC. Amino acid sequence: CATTRTGTYEQYF.

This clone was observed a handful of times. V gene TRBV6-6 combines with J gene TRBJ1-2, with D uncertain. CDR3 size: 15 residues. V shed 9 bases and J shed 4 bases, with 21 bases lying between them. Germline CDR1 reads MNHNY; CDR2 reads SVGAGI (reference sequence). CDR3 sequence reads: CASSSGVRLGYGYTF. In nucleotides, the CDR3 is TGTGCCAGTTCCTCAGGTGTACGGTTAGGCTATGGCTACACCTTC.

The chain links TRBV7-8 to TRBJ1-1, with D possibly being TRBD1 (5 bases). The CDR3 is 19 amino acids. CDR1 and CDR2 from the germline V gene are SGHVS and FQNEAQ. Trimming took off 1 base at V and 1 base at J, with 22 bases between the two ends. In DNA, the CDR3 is TGTGCCAGCAGCTTAGGGCGGCGGTCTAGGGGAACTGGGAACACTGAAGCTTTCTTT. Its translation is CASSLGRRSRGTGNTEAFF.

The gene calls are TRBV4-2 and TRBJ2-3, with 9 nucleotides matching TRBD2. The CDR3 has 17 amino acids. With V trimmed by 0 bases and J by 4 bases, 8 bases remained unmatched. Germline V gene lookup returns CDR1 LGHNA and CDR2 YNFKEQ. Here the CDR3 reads CASSQEPGGGASDTQYF. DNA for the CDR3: TGTGCCAGCAGCCAAGAACCCGGCGGGGGGGCATCAGATACGCAGTATTTT.

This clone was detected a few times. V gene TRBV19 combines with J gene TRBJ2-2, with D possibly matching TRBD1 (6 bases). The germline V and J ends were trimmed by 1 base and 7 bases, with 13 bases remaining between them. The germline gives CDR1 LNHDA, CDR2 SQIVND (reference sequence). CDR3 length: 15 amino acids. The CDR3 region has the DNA TGTGCCAGTAGTATAGTAAGGGGACATAACGGGGAGCTGTTTTTT. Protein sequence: CASSIVRGHNGELFF.

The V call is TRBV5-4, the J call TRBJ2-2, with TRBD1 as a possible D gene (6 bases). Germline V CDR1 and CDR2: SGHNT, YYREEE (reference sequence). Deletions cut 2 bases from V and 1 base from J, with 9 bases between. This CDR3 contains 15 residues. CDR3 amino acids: CASSFTGRNTGELFF. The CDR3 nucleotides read TGTGCCAGCAGCTTCACAGGGCGGAACACCGGGGAGCTGTTTTTT.

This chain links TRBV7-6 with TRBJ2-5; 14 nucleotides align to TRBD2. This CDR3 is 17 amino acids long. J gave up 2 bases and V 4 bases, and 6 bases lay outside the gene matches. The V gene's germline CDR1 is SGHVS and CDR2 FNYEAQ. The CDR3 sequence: CASSYGLAGGRQETQYF. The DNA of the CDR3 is TGTGCCAGCAGCTACGGACTAGCGGGGGGACGGCAAGAGACCCAGTACTTC.

CDR3 coding DNA: TGTGCCAGCAGCTTAGGGGGGGCCGGAGATACGCAGTATTTT. Translating gives CASSLGGAGDTQYF. The chain carries TRBV7-8 and TRBJ2-3, with D perhaps TRBD1 or TRBD2 (6 bases each). The CDR3 consists of 14 residues. Germline assignment: CDR1 SGHVS and CDR2 FQNEAQ. V was cut by 1 base and J by 5 bases, with 10 bases left in between.

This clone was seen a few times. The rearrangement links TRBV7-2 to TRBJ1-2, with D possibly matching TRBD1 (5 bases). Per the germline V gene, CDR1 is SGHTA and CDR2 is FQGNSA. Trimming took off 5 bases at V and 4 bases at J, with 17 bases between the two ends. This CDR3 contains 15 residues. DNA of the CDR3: TGTGCCAGCAGCCCGGCCTCTACGGGGGTCTATGGCTACACCTTC. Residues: CASSPASTGVYGYTF.

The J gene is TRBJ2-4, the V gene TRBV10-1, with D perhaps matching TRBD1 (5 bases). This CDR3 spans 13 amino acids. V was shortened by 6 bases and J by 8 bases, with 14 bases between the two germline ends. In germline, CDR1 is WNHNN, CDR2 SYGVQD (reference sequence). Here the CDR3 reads CASSGDQGDIQYF. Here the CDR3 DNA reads TGCGCCAGCAGCGGCGATCAAGGGGACATTCAGTACTTC.

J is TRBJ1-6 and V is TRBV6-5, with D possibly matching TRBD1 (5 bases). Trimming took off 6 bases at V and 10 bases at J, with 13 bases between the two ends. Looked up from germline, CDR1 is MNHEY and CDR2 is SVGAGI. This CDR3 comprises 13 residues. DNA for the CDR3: TGTGCCAGCAGGGCAAGTACAGGATCACCCCTCCACTTT. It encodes CASRASTGSPLHF.

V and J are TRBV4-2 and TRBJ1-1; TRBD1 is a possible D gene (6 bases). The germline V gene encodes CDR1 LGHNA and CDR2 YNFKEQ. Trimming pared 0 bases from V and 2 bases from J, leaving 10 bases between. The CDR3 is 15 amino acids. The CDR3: CASSQEGADNTEAFF. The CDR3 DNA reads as TGTGCCAGCAGCCAAGAGGGGGCAGATAACACTGAAGCTTTCTTT.

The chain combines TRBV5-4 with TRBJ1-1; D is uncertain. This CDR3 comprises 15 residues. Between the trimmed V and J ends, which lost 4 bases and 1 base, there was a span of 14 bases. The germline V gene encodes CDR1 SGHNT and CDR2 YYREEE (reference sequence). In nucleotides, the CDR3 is TGTGCCAGCAGCGGGGTGGCACAGCCGAACACTGAAGCTTTCTTT. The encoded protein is CASSGVAQPNTEAFF. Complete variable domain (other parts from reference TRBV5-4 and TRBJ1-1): ETGVTQSPTHLIKTRGQQVTLRCSSQSGHNTVSWYQQALGQGPQFIFQYYREEENGRGNFPPRFSGLQFPNYSSELNVNALELDDSALYLCASSGVAQPNTEAFFGQGTRLTVV.

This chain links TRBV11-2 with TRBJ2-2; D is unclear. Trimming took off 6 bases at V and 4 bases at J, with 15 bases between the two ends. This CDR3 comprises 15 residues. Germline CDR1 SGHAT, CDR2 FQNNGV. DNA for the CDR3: TGTGCCAGCAGTACCGGGTTCACAGTCACCGGGGAGCTGTTTTTT. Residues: CASSTGFTVTGELFF.

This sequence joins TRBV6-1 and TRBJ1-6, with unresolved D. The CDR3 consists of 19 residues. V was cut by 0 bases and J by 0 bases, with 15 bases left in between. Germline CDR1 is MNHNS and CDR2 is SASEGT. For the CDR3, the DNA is TGTGCCAGCAGTGAAGCGATCCCCGGACGGAGCTCCTATAATTCACCCCTCCACTTT. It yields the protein CASSEAIPGRSSYNSPLHF.

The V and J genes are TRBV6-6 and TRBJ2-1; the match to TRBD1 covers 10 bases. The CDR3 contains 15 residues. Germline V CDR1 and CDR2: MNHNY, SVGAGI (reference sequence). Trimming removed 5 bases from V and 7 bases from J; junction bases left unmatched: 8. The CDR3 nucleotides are TGTGCCAGCAGTACGAGGACAGGGGGTGGAAATGAGCAGTTCTTC. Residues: CASSTRTGGGNEQFF.

CDR3 nucleotide sequence: TGTGCCAGTAGTCCGACCCATAGCACAGATACGCAGTATTTT. Protein product: CASSPTHSTDTQYF. This chain connects TRBV19 to TRBJ2-3; no firm D call. This CDR3 spans 14 amino acids. V dropped 5 bases and J dropped 0 bases, with 9 bases sitting between them. CDR1 is LNHDA and CDR2 is SQIVND in the germline V gene (reference sequence).

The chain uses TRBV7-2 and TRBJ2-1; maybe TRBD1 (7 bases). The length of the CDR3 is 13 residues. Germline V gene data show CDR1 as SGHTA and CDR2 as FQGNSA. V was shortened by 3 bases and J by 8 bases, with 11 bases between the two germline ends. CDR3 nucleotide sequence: TGTGCCAGCAGCTTCCCAGGGGGGTATGAGCAGTTCTTC. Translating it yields CASSFPGGYEQFF.

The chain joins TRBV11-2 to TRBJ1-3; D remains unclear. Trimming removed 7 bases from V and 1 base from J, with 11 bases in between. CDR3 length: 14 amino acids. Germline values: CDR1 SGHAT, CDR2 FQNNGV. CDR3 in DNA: TGTGCCAGCACCTTGGGCAGTTCTGGAAACACCATATATTTT. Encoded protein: CASTLGSSGNTIYF. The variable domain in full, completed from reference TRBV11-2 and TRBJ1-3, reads EAGVAQSPRYKIIEKRQSVAFWCNPISGHATLYWYQQILGQGPKLLIQFQNNGVVDDSQLPKDRFSAERLKGVDSTLKIQPAKLEDSAVYLCASTLGSSGNTIYFGEGSWLTVV.

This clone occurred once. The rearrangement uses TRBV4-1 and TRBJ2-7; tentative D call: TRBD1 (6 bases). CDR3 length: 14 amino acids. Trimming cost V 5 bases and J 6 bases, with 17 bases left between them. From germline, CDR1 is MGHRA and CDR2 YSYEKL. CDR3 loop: CASSSPLTGPEQYF. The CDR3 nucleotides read TGCGCCAGCAGCTCACCTTTAACAGGGCCCGAGCAGTACTTC.

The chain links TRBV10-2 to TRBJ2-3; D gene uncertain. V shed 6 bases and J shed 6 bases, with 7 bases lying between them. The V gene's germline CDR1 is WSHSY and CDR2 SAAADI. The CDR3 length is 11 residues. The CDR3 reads CASRGSDTQYF. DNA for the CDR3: TGCGCCAGCAGAGGGTCCGATACGCAGTATTTT.

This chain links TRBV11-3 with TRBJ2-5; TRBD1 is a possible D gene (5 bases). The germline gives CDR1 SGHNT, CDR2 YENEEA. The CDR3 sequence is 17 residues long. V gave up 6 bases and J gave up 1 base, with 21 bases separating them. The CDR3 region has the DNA TGTGCCAGCAGTCGCGGATTGCAGGGCGGAATCCAAGAGACCCAGTACTTC. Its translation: CASSRGLQGGIQETQYF.

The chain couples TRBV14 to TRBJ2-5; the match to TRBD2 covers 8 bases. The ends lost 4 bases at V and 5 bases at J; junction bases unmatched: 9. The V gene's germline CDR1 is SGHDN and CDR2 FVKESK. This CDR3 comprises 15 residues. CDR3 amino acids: CASSPDWIAGETQYF. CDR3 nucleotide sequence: TGTGCCAGCAGCCCGGATTGGATAGCGGGGGAGACCCAGTACTTC.